This paragraph reports one T cell receptor (beta chain). Its cognate antigen is unknown. These data are taken from a study of cytomegalovirus exposure and HLA in healthy donors. Study-wide background: According to later analysis, the same platform produced the 110 or so validation and several hundred first-cohort repertoires.

General observations from the study: Diagnosis of cytomegalovirus status made by the classifier reportedly showed high specificity and sensitivity. Among TCR beta chains, those listed as cytomegalovirus-associated numbered about 160.

The trim removed 5 bases at V and 5 bases at J, leaving 10 bases unmatched. The CDR3 extends over 15 amino acids. Per germline, CDR1 SGHTA and CDR2 FQGNSA. The repertoire was sequenced with immunoSEQ multiplex PCR; TCRdb's copy has only in-frame clones and lacks some. The sample carries some 140,000 clones, 70% to 90% recorded once. Sequenced sample: PBMCs. The V and J genes are TRBV7-2 and TRBJ2-5, with 8 bases matching TRBD1. This receptor was obtained from a woman aged 25 to 45 in good health and CMV-seronegative. The CDR3 spells CASSIRTGNFETQYF. In nucleotides, the CDR3 is TGTGCCAGCAGCATAAGGACAGGGAACTTTGAGACCCAGTACTTC.